Listed here are 24 T cell receptor beta chains from one sample, sequenced in a study of blood T cell repertoires in COVID-19 (dated by TCRdb to 2019 to 2021). The library was prepared using the immunoSEQ multiplex PCR assay. Here the immuneACCESS table is served through TCRdb, limited to in-frame sequences with V and J called. Missing clones are a known gap in these copies; in checked studies unresolved V genes cover under half, and the rest lacks a known reason. This sample lists approximately 200,000 clones; 70% to 90% were detected once. The ten largest clones add up to 2.9% of the sample. The source material was peripheral blood. The receptor source for this set is a man aged 45-65 years who had recovered from COVID-19.

In this sample, this clone turned up a few times. The chain has TRBV9 and TRBJ1-5, with D possibly matching TRBD1 (5 bases). This CDR3 is built from 13 residues. Trimming left V 3 bases short and J 3 bases short, with 7 bases between. Germline lookup yields CDR1 SGDLS and CDR2 YYNGEE. The CDR3 DNA reads as TGTGCCAGCAGCGGACAGAACAATCAGCCCCAGCATTTT. Encoded protein: CASSGQNNQPQHF.

This clone has only one observation. The chain links TRBV18 to TRBJ1-5; TRBD1 is a possible D gene (6 bases). The CDR3 consists of 15 residues. Between the trimmed V and J ends, which lost 0 bases and 5 bases, there was a span of 11 bases. Germline lookup yields CDR1 KGHSH and CDR2 LQKENI. Here the CDR3 DNA reads TGTGCCAGCTCACCACCAGGACAGTTTGATCAGCCCCAGCATTTT. This encodes CASSPPGQFDQPQHF.

The rearrangement joins TRBV19 to TRBJ2-7, with 7 nucleotides matching TRBD1. Germline values: CDR1 LNHDA, CDR2 SQIVND (reference sequence). CDR3 length equals 13 residues. Trimming took 4 bases from V and 3 from J; bases not matched to a gene: 3. The CDR3 bases are TGTGCCAGTAGTAACAGGGGTTTCTACGAGCAGTACTTC. Amino acid sequence: CASSNRGFYEQYF.

This chain connects TRBV27 to TRBJ2-1; D gene uncertain. The V end lost 2 bases, the J end lost 13 bases, and 15 bases lay between the germline ends. Germline values: CDR1 MNHEY, CDR2 SMNVEV (reference sequence). There are 13 residues in the CDR3. This chain's CDR3 is CASSLNFPKPQFF. CDR3 DNA sequence: TGTGCCAGCAGTTTAAATTTCCCTAAGCCCCAGTTCTTC.

This chain joins TRBV28 and TRBJ1-1; TRBD1 matches 9 bases. The trim removed 2 bases at V and 7 bases at J, leaving 5 bases unmatched. CDR3 length: 14 residues. Germline V gene lookup returns CDR1 MDHEN and CDR2 SYDVKM. DNA for the CDR3: TGTGCCAGCAGTTTAGGGACAGGGCAAAATGAAGCTTTCTTT. Translated: CASSLGTGQNEAFF.

This clone was counted between two and nine times. This chain joins TRBV27 and TRBJ2-7; TRBD1 is a possible D gene (5 bases). Germline lookup yields CDR1 MNHEY and CDR2 SMNVEV (reference sequence). With 2 bases removed from V and 7 bases from J, the gap between germline ends came to 12 bases. This CDR3 region has 13 residues. CDR3 loop: CASSLLDTGEQYF. In nucleotides, the CDR3 is TGTGCCAGCAGTTTACTGGACACTGGGGAGCAGTACTTC.

This chain connects TRBV7-2 to TRBJ2-3, with a possible D match to TRBD2 (5 bases). CDR3 length: 18 residues. Trimming removed 5 bases from V and 0 bases from J, with 21 bases in between. Germline CDR1 is SGHTA and CDR2 is FQGNSA. The CDR3 DNA reads TGTGCCAGCAGCCCCCGTCCCCACAGCGGTTCTAGCACAGATACGCAGTATTTT. Protein product: CASSPRPHSGSSTDTQYF.

This clone has only a few counts. The chain joins TRBV18 to TRBJ1-3; D is uncertain. The length of the CDR3 is 16 residues. Germline CDR1 reads KGHSH; CDR2 reads LQKENI. The V gene lost 3 bases and the J gene lost 0 bases, with 12 bases spanning the gap. CDR3 DNA sequence: TGTGCCAGCTCACCTGCGGCCACAAGCTCTGGAAACACCATATATTTT. The encoded protein is CASSPAATSSGNTIYF.

This clone was seen a few times. The genes are TRBV10-2 and TRBJ1-5, with no clear D. CDR1 WSHSY and CDR2 SAAADI come from the germline V gene. Deletions cut 7 bases from V and 5 bases from J, with 15 bases between. This CDR3 is built from 14 residues. The CDR3 bases are TGCGCCAGCAAGGAACTAGTAGGCGATCAGCCCCAGCATTTT. This gives the protein CASKELVGDQPQHF.

V gene TRBV19 combines with J gene TRBJ1-6; D unclear. Trimming left V 4 bases short and J 7 bases short, with 23 bases between. Germline CDR1 LNHDA, CDR2 SQIVND (reference sequence). There are 18 residues in the CDR3. The CDR3 nucleotides read TGTGCCAGTAGTAGACCCGTGGCGGGCGCGACGGCGAATTCACCCCTCCACTTT. Translating gives CASSRPVAGATANSPLHF.

V gene TRBV28 combines with J gene TRBJ2-3, with TRBD2 matching 7 bases. From germline, CDR1 is MDHEN and CDR2 SYDVKM. The V gene end was trimmed by 5 bases and the J gene end by 2 bases; junction bases not matched to a gene: 19. The CDR3 spans 19 residues. The CDR3 region has the DNA TGTGCCAGCAGTAGTGGGGCGGGAGTCTCGGGTCGGGACACAGATACGCAGTATTTT. Residues: CASSSGAGVSGRDTDTQYF.

The V call is TRBV27, the J call TRBJ2-1, with D unclear. Trimming stripped 6 bases from V and 0 bases from J, with 15 bases between. This CDR3 contains 16 residues. Per the germline V gene, CDR1 is MNHEY and CDR2 is SMNVEV (reference sequence). The CDR3 reads CASRESFRPSYNEQFF. CDR3 sequence (DNA): TGTGCCAGCAGGGAGTCATTCCGCCCCTCCTACAATGAGCAGTTCTTC.

The CDR3 DNA sequence: TGTGCCAGCAGTTTAAGGGGGTTAGGAACTGAAGCTTTCTTT. It is translated as CASSLRGLGTEAFF. V and J are TRBV28 and TRBJ1-1, with D tentatively TRBD1 (6 bases). Trimming cost V 2 bases and J 5 bases, with 12 bases left between them. The CDR3 runs 14 residues. CDR1 and CDR2 from the germline V gene are MDHEN and SYDVKM.

This clone came up once. This sequence joins TRBV2 and TRBJ2-1; TRBD2 is a possible D gene (6 bases). The CDR3 spans 15 residues. V lost 1 base and J lost 7, with 14 bases in between. Germline CDR1 is SNHLY and CDR2 is FYNNEI. The CDR3 here is CASSEGDSVENEQFF. The CDR3 DNA reads as TGTGCCAGCAGTGAAGGGGACTCGGTCGAGAATGAGCAGTTCTTC. Full variable domain (outside the CDR3, taken from reference TRBV2 and TRBJ2-1): EPEVTQTPSHQVTQMGQEVILRCVPISNHLYFYWYRQILGQKVEFLVSFYNNEISEKSEIFDDQFSVERPDGSNFTLKIRSTKLEDSAMYFCASSEGDSVENEQFFGPGTRLTVL.

This clone was picked up one time. The chain joins TRBV27 to TRBJ2-3; 10 bases agree with TRBD2. The J segment lost 1 base and the V segment lost 4 bases, leaving 5 bases of the junction unmatched. The CDR3 is 16 amino acids. The germline V gene has CDR1 MNHEY and CDR2 SMNVEV (reference sequence). CDR3 nucleotides: TGTGCCAGCAGTTCTCCCCTAGCGGGGGGCACAGATACGCAGTATTTT. Protein sequence: CASSSPLAGGTDTQYF.

The CDR3 bases are TGCGCCAGCAGCCCAAAGGGACTAGACAACAATGAGCAGTTCTTC. Its translation is CASSPKGLDNNEQFF. This chain joins TRBV5-1 and TRBJ2-1; TRBD2 agrees at 8 bases. Trimming took 4 bases from V and 5 from J; bases not matched to a gene: 8. Germline V gene data show CDR1 as SGHRS and CDR2 as YFSETQ. This CDR3 has 15 residues. Complete variable domain (other parts from reference TRBV5-1 and TRBJ2-1): KAGVTQTPRYLIKTRGQQVTLSCSPISGHRSVSWYQQTPGQGLQFLFEYFSETQRNKGNFPGRFSGRQFSNSRSEMNVSTLELGDSALYLCASSPKGLDNNEQFFGPGTRLTVL.

The rearrangement joins TRBV6-5 to TRBJ1-4; D might be TRBD1 (5 bases). V lost 0 bases and J 0 bases, leaving 8 bases between the germline ends. The germline CDR1 and CDR2 sequences are MNHEY and SVGAGI. This CDR3 is 16 amino acids long. CDR3 sequence (DNA): TGTGCCAGCAGTTACTCCGGGGGGTCAACTAATGAAAAACTGTTTTTT. It yields the protein CASSYSGGSTNEKLFF.

The genes are TRBV27 and TRBJ1-2; D might be TRBD1 (6 bases). Germline CDR1 MNHEY, CDR2 SMNVEV (reference sequence). Between the trimmed V and J ends, which lost 1 base and 8 bases, there was a span of 23 bases. This CDR3 has 17 amino acids. The CDR3 spells CASSLYDPGHQLKGYTF. Here the CDR3 DNA reads TGTGCCAGCAGTTTATATGATCCGGGACATCAACTCAAGGGCTACACCTTC.

The chain couples TRBV27 to TRBJ2-7; D is unclear. Trimming stripped 1 base from V and 0 bases from J, with 13 bases between. CDR3 size: 16 residues. The germline V gene encodes CDR1 MNHEY and CDR2 SMNVEV (reference sequence). The chain's CDR3 is CASSLFRPLRSYEQYF. Here the CDR3 DNA reads TGTGCCAGCAGTTTATTCAGGCCCCTTCGCTCCTACGAGCAGTACTTC.

This clone came up once. V and J are TRBV25-1 and TRBJ1-1; possible D gene TRBD1, 6 bases. The germline V gene encodes CDR1 MGHDK and CDR2 SYGVNS. This CDR3 region has 14 residues. The germline V and J ends were trimmed by 4 bases and 4 bases, with 13 bases remaining between them. The DNA of the CDR3 is TGTGCCAGCAGTGTTACAGGGTCGGGCACTGAAGCTTTCTTT. Protein product: CASSVTGSGTEAFF.

The chain combines TRBV3-1 (or the pseudogene TRBV3-2) with TRBJ1-4; the D is unclear. V lost 1 base and J lost 0, with 12 bases in between. CDR1 and CDR2 (germline): LGHDT, YNNKEL (reference sequence). The CDR3 has 17 amino acids. The CDR3 here is CASSQVSGIATNEKLFF. CDR3 bases: TGTGCCAGCAGCCAAGTGTCAGGAATTGCAACTAATGAAAAACTGTTTTTT.

The genes are TRBV7-9 and TRBJ2-1; tentative D call: TRBD2 (5 bases). Per the germline V gene, CDR1 is SEHNR and CDR2 is FQNEAQ (reference sequence). The CDR3 sequence is 14 residues long. The V end lost 5 bases, the J end lost 8 bases, and 16 bases lay between the germline ends. The CDR3 region is CASSPTGRVDEQFF. For the CDR3, the DNA is TGTGCCAGCAGCCCCACGGGAAGGGTGGATGAGCAGTTCTTC.

The J gene is TRBJ2-7, the V gene TRBV27; 8 nucleotides line up with TRBD1. Germline CDR1 and CDR2: MNHEY and SMNVEV (reference sequence). The CDR3 extends over 15 amino acids. Trimming took 6 bases from V and 6 from J; bases not matched to a gene: 13. The DNA of the CDR3 is TGTGCCAGCAGCCCTCGACAGGGGAGGATAGGCGAGCAGTACTTC. Its protein is CASSPRQGRIGEQYF.

The genes are TRBV28 and TRBJ2-7, with 9 positions matching TRBD1. Trimming took 3 bases from V and 3 from J; bases not matched to a gene: 3. There are 14 residues in the CDR3. CDR1 is MDHEN, CDR2 SYDVKM, per germline. The CDR3 loop is CASSFGTGRYEQYF. CDR3 sequence (DNA): TGTGCCAGCAGTTTTGGGACAGGGCGCTACGAGCAGTACTTC.